This TCR beta chain was recovered during a study of cytomegalovirus exposure and HLA in healthy donors. Vbeta (60) and Jbeta (13) primers were used in the PCR. Assay used: immunoSEQ multiplex PCR; TCRdb lists only in-frame clones, some missing. This table has over 150,000 clones, roughly 79% appearing once. CDR3 length equals 14 residues. Germline V gene data show CDR1 as MNHEY and CDR2 as SMNVEV (reference sequence). Trimming took 6 bases from V and 2 from J; bases not matched to a gene: 5. Regarding this clone: Its cognate antigen is unknown.

The study's findings and limits: A likely sequencing artifact accounted for one observed cluster of highly shared sequence variants. Researchers left out some V segments, among them TRBV6-2 and TRBV6-3, as indistinguishable.

The sequenced sample was PBMCs. The chain joins TRBV27 to TRBJ2-7, with 9 bases that match TRBD1. The TCR originated in a man aged 18 to 35 in good health and CMV-seronegative. The CDR3 coding sequence is TGTGCCAGCAGCCACCGGGACAGGGCCTACGAGCAGTACTTC. Protein: CASSHRDRAYEQYF.